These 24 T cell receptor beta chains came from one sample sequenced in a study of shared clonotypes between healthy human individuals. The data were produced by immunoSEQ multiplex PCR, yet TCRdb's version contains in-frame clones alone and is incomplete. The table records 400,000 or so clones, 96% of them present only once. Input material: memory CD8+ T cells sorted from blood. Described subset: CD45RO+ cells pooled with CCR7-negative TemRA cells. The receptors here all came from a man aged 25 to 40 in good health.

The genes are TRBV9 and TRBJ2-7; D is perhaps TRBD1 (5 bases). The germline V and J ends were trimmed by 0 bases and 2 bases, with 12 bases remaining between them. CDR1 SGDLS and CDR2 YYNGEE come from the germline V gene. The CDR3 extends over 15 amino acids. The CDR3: CASSVVRQSTYEQYF. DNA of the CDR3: TGTGCCAGCAGCGTAGTTAGACAGTCCACCTACGAGCAGTACTTC.

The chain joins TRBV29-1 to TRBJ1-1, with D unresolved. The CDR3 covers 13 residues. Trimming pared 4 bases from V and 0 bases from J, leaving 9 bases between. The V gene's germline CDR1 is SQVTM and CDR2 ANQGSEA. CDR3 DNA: TGCAGCGTTGCCGGGGTTCTGAACACTGAAGCTTTCTTT. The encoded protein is CSVAGVLNTEAFF.

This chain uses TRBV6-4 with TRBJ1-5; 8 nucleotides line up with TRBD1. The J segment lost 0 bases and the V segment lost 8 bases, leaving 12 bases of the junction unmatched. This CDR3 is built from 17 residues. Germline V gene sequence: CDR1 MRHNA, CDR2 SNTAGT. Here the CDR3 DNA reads TGTGCCAGCGAGGACAGGGTCCTCGGCTATAGCAATCAGCCCCAGCATTTT. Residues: CASEDRVLGYSNQPQHF.

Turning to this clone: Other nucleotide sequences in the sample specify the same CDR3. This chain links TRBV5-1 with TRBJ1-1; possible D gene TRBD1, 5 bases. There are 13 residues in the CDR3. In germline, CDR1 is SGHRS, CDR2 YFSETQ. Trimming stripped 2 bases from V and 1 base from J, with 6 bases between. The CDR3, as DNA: TGCGCCAGCAGCTTCAGGGAGAACACTGAAGCTTTCTTT. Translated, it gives CASSFRENTEAFF.

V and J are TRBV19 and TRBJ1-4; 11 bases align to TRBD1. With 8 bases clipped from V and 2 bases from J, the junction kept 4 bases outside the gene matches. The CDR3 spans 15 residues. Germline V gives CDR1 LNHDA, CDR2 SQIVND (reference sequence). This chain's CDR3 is CASGQGASTNEKLFF. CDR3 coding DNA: TGTGCCAGTGGACAGGGGGCCTCGACTAATGAAAAACTGTTTTTT.

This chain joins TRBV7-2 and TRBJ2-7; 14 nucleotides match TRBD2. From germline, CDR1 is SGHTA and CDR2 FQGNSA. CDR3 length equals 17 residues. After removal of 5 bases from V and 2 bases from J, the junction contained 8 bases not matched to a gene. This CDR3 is CASSLTRLAGGAYEQYF. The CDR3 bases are TGTGCCAGCAGCCTCACCCGACTAGCGGGAGGGGCCTACGAGCAGTACTTC.

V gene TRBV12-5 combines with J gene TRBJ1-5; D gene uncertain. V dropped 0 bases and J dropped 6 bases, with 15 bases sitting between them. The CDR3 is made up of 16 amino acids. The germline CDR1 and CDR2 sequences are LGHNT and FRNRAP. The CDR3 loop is CASGLVQVGSSQPQHF. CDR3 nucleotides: TGTGCTAGTGGTTTGGTACAAGTAGGGTCGAGTCAGCCCCAGCATTTT.

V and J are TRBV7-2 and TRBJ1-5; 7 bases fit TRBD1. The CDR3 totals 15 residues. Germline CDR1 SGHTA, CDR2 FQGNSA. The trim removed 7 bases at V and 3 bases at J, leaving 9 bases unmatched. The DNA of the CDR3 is TGTGCCAGCACCATCCAGGGGGTGATCAATCAGCCCCAGCATTTT. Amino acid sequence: CASTIQGVINQPQHF.

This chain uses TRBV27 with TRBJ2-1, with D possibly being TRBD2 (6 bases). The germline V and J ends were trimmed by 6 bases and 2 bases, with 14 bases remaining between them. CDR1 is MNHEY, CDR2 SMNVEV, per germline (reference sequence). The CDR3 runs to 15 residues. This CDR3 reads CASSKTSLAYNEQFF. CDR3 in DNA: TGTGCCAGCAGCAAGACTAGTTTGGCCTACAATGAGCAGTTCTTC.

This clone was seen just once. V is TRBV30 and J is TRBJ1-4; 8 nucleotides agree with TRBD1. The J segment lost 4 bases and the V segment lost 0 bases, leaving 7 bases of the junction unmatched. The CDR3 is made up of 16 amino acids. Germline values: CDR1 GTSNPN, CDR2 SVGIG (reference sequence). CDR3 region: CAWSVGAGGHNEKLFF. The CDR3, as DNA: TGTGCCTGGAGTGTTGGGGCAGGGGGCCATAATGAAAAACTGTTTTTT.

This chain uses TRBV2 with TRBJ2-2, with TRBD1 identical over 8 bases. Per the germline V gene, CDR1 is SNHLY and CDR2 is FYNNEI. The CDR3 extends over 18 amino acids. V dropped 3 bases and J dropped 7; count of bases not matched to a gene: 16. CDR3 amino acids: CASSERLGRAGGNGELFF. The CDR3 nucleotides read TGTGCCAGCAGTGAGCGATTGGGTAGGGCAGGGGGCAACGGGGAGCTGTTTTTT.

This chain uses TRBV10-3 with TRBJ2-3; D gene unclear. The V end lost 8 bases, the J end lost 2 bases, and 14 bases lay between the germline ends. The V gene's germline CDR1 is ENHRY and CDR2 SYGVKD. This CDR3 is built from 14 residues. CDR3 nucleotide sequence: TGTGCCATCCAGGCAGCAAAGGACACAGATACGCAGTATTTT. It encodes CAIQAAKDTDTQYF.

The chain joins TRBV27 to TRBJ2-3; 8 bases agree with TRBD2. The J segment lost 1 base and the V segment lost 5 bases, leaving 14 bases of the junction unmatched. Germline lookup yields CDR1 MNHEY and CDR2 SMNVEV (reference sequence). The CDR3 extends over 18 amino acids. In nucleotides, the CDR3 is TGTGCCAGCAGTGGGGGACTAGGGGCACTCTATGGCACAGATACGCAGTATTTT. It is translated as CASSGGLGALYGTDTQYF.

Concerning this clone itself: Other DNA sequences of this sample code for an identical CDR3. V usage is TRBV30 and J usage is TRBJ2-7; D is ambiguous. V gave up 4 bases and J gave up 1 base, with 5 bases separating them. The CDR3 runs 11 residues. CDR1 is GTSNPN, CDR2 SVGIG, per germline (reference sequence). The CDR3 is CAWTSSYEQYF. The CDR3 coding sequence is TGTGCCTGGACCAGTTCCTACGAGCAGTACTTC.

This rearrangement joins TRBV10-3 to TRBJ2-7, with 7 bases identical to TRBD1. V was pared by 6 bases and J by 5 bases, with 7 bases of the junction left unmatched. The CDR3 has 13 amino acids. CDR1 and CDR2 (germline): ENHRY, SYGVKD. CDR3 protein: CAISSGTADEQYF. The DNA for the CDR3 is TGTGCCATCAGCTCCGGGACAGCGGACGAGCAGTACTTC.

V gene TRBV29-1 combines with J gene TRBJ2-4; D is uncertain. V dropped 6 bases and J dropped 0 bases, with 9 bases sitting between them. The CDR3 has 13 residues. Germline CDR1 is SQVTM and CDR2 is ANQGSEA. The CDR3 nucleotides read TGCAGCGTGACACGTCTAGCCAAAAACATTCAGTACTTC. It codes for CSVTRLAKNIQYF.

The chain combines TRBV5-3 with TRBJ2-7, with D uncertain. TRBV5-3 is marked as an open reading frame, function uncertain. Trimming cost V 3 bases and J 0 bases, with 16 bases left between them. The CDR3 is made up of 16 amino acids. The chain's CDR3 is CARSSGHLKPSYEQYF. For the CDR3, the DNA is TGTGCCAGAAGCTCGGGCCACCTCAAGCCCTCCTACGAGCAGTACTTC.

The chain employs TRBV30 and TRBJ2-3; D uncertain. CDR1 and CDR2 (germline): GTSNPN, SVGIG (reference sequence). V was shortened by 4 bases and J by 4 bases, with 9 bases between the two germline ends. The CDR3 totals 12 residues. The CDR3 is CAWTRSSDTQYF. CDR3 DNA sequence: TGTGCCTGGACCCGTAGTTCAGATACGCAGTATTTT.

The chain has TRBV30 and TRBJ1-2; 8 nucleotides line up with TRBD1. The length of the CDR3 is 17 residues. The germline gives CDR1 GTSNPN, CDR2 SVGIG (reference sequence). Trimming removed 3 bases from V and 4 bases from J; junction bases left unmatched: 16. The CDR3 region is CAWSRPAGTGAFYGYTF. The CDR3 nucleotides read TGTGCCTGGAGCCGACCCGCCGGGACAGGCGCTTTCTATGGCTACACCTTC.

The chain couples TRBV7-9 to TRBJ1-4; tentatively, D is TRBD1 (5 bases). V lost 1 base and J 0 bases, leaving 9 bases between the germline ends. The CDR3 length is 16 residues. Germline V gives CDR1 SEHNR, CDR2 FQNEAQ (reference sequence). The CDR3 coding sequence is TGTGCCAGCAGCTTAGGGGGGACTGCAACTAATGAAAAACTGTTTTTT. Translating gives CASSLGGTATNEKLFF.

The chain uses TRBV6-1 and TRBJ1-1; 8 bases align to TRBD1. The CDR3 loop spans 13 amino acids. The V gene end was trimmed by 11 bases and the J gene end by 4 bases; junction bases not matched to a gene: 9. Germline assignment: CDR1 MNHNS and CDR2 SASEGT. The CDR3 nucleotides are TGTGCCGGGGGGGACAGGCCAGGCACTGAAGCTTTCTTT. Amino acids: CAGGDRPGTEAFF.

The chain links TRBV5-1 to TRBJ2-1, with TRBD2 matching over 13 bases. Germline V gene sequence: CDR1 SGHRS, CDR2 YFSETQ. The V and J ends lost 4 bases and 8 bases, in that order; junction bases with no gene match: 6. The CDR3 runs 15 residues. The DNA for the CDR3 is TGCGCCAGCAGCCAGAGACTAGCGGGAGGACATGAGCAGTTCTTC. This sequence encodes CASSQRLAGGHEQFF. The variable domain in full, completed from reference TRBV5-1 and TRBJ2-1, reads KAGVTQTPRYLIKTRGQQVTLSCSPISGHRSVSWYQQTPGQGLQFLFEYFSETQRNKGNFPGRFSGRQFSNSRSEMNVSTLELGDSALYLCASSQRLAGGHEQFFGPGTRLTVL.

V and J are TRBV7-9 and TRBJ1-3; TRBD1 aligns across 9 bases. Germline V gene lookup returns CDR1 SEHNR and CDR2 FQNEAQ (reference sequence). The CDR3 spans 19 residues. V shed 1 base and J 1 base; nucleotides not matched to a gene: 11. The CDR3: CASSLGRTGALTSGNTIYF. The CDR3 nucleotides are TGTGCCAGCAGCTTAGGCCGGACAGGGGCTCTAACGTCTGGAAACACCATATATTTT. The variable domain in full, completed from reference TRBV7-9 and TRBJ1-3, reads DTGVSQNPRHKITKRGQNVTFRCDPISEHNRLYWYRQTLGQGPEFLTYFQNEAQLEKSRLLSDRFSAERPKGSFSTLEIQRTEQGDSAMYLCASSLGRTGALTSGNTIYFGEGSWLTVV.

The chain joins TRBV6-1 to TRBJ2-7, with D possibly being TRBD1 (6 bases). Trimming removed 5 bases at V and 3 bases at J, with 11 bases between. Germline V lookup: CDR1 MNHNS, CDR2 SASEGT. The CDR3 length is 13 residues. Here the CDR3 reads CASSFGQIYEQYF. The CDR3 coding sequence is TGTGCCAGCAGTTTTGGACAGATCTACGAGCAGTACTTC.